The 24 T cell receptor beta chains presented below share a single source sample, sequenced in a study of T cells in Graves' hyperthyroidism and ophthalmopathy. Regions amplified from RNA transcripts were the TCR beta CDR3 regions. TCR CDR3 underwent first-round RT-PCR with the HTBI primer set. Via MiXCR, TCRdb re-called the multiplex PCR reads, giving one row per CDR3 protein. Of approximately 150,000 distinct CDR3 sequences listed, around 8.9% were seen once; the top ten hold around 20%. The sample consisted of blood. Source of these receptors: a woman younger than 30 with Graves' hyperthyroidism that later progressed to Graves' ophthalmopathy.

This clonotype showed up many times. The chain recombines TRBV7-2 with TRBJ2-1; TRBD2 is a possible D gene (6 bases). The CDR3 sequence is 17 residues long. The V and J ends lost 3 bases and 1 base respectively, with 16 bases between them. The V gene's germline CDR1 is SGHTA and CDR2 FQGNSA. The CDR3, as DNA: TGTGCCAGCAGCTTTCCGGTGGGAGGATCGTCCTACAATGAGCAGTTCTTC. Its translation is CASSFPVGGSSYNEQFF.

This clonotype was seen a few times. The V and J genes are TRBV30 and TRBJ2-7, with TRBD1 matching 7 bases. Per the germline V gene, CDR1 is GTSNPN and CDR2 is SVGIG (reference sequence). The length of the CDR3 is 15 residues. V lost 1 base and J lost 3; bases outside the gene matches: 9. CDR3 region: CAWSDPNRGYYEQYF. The DNA for the CDR3 is TGTGCCTGGAGTGACCCCAACAGGGGCTACTACGAGCAGTACTTC. Supplemented by reference TRBV30 and TRBJ2-7, the full variable domain reads SQTIHQWPATLVQPVGSPLSLECTVEGTSNPNLYWYRQAAGRGLQLLFYSVGIGQISSEVPQNLSASRPQDRQFILSSKKLLLSDSGFYLCAWSDPNRGYYEQYFGPGTRLTVT.

The V call is TRBV27, the J call TRBJ1-6, with 8 bases identical to TRBD1. The CDR3 consists of 15 residues. The J segment lost 9 bases and the V segment lost 5 bases, leaving 9 bases of the junction unmatched. From germline, CDR1 is MNHEY and CDR2 SMNVEV (reference sequence). The DNA for the CDR3 is TGTGCCAGCAGTCACAGGACAGGGAAGACTTCACCCCTCCACTTT. Protein: CASSHRTGKTSPLHF.

There are many counts of this clonotype. The genes are TRBV25-1 and TRBJ1-2; tentative D call: TRBD1 (5 bases). V was trimmed by 3 bases and J by 2 bases, leaving 28 bases between them. In germline, CDR1 is MGHDK, CDR2 SYGVNS. The CDR3 sequence is 20 residues long. CDR3 nucleotides: TGTGCCAGCAGTGACCCCCAAAAACCGGGACCCGAGGGTTACAACTATGGCTACACCTTC. The encoded protein is CASSDPQKPGPEGYNYGYTF.

This clonotype was counted many times. CDR3 in amino acids: CASPGLKYNEQFF. The CDR3 DNA is TGTGCCAGCCCGGGACTGAAGTACAATGAGCAGTTCTTC. The chain joins TRBV27 to TRBJ2-1, with D maybe TRBD2 (6 bases). The V end lost 8 bases, the J end lost 4 bases, and 12 bases lay between the germline ends. Per germline, CDR1 MNHEY and CDR2 SMNVEV (reference sequence). The length of the CDR3 is 13 residues.

This chain joins TRBV5-8 and TRBJ2-7; the D gene is possibly TRBD2 (5 bases). Trimming took 2 bases from V and 3 from J, leaving 12 bases between them. CDR1 is SGHTS and CDR2 is YDEGEE in the germline V gene. CDR3 length: 14 residues. DNA of the CDR3: TGTGCCAGCAGCTTTCTTCACGGGGACTACGAGCAGTACTTC. Protein: CASSFLHGDYEQYF.

This clonotype was seen more than once but under ten times. This could be a read error, since a much larger clone is one nucleotide away. The chain employs TRBV28 and TRBJ1-2, with 7 bases lining up with TRBD1. Trimming cost V 10 bases and J 2 bases; bases outside gene matches: 22. The V gene's germline CDR1 is MDHEN and CDR2 SYDVKM. The CDR3 length is 18 residues. The CDR3: CATKFPRGAGGDNYGYTF. Written as DNA, the CDR3 is TGTGCCACCAAGTTTCCCCGAGGGGCAGGGGGAGACAACTATGGCTACACCTTC.

This clonotype occurred many times. The rearrangement joins TRBV5-1 to TRBJ2-1, with TRBD1 matching over 7 bases. Trimming took 3 bases from V and 6 from J; bases not matched to a gene: 6. Germline lookup yields CDR1 SGHRS and CDR2 YFSETQ. This CDR3 is 14 amino acids long. For the CDR3, the DNA is TGCGCCAGCAGCTCACCCGGGACAGCCAATGAGCAGTTCTTC. This translates into CASSSPGTANEQFF.

The rearrangement joins TRBV9 to TRBJ2-5; 9 nucleotides align to TRBD1. The CDR3 loop spans 15 amino acids. V was clipped by 4 bases and J by 4 bases; unmatched bases: 8. The germline V gene has CDR1 SGDLS and CDR2 YYNGEE. CDR3 sequence: CASSWGQGSRETQYF. The CDR3 nucleotides read TGTGCCAGCAGCTGGGGACAGGGATCTAGAGAGACCCAGTACTTC.

This clonotype was seen ten or more times. The chain couples TRBV5-4 to TRBJ2-2, with a possible D match to TRBD1 (6 bases). The CDR3 extends over 15 amino acids. Germline V CDR1 and CDR2: SGHNT, YYREEE (reference sequence). Trimming removed 0 bases from V and 0 bases from J, with 6 bases in between. The CDR3 DNA reads TGTGCCAGCAGCTTGGCAGGGGCGAACACCGGGGAGCTGTTTTTT. It specifies CASSLAGANTGELFF.

In this sample, this clonotype turned up many times. This sequence joins TRBV29-1 and TRBJ2-7; D possibly corresponds to TRBD2 (6 bases). CDR3 length equals 12 residues. V lost 7 bases to trimming and J lost 4 bases, with 14 bases between them. Germline lookup yields CDR1 SQVTM and CDR2 ANQGSEA. The CDR3 DNA reads as TGCAGCGCCGGCACTAGCAGTTACGAGCAGTACTTC. It translates to CSAGTSSYEQYF.

The sample holds many counts of this clonotype. The chain couples TRBV3-1 to TRBJ2-1, with a possible D match to TRBD1 (5 bases). V was trimmed by 0 bases and J by 7 bases, leaving 16 bases between them. CDR1 and CDR2 from the germline V gene are LGHDT and YNNKEL (reference sequence). This CDR3 region has 16 residues. Written as DNA, the CDR3 is TGTGCCAGCAGCCAAGAAATCAATCAGGGTTGGAATGAGCAGTTCTTC. It is translated as CASSQEINQGWNEQFF.

At least ten counts were recorded for this clonotype. The chain uses TRBV7-8 and TRBJ1-5, with no clear D. The germline CDR1 and CDR2 sequences are SGHVS and FQNEAQ. This CDR3 comprises 14 residues. Trimming removed 4 bases at V and 5 bases at J, with 12 bases between. The CDR3 nucleotides read TGTGCCAGCAGCTCCTGGACGGGAGATCAGCCCCAGCATTTT. Translated, it gives CASSSWTGDQPQHF. The whole variable domain, filled in from reference TRBV7-8 and TRBJ1-5, reads GAGVSQSPRYKVAKRGQDVALRCDPISGHVSLFWYQQALGQGPEFLTYFQNEAQLDKSGLPSDRFFAERPEGSVSTLKIQRTQQEDSAVYLCASSSWTGDQPQHFGDGTRLSIL.

This clonotype was observed a handful of times. J is TRBJ2-2 and V is TRBV27, with D possibly TRBD2 on 5 matching bases. This CDR3 region has 16 residues. V lost 5 bases and J 5 bases, leaving 18 bases between the germline ends. Germline CDR1 is MNHEY and CDR2 is SMNVEV (reference sequence). This CDR3 reads CASSPSRGTQTGELFF. CDR3 DNA: TGTGCCAGCAGTCCATCACGGGGAACTCAGACCGGGGAGCTGTTTTTT.

This clonotype was found a few times. V gene TRBV18 combines with J gene TRBJ1-5, with TRBD1 identical over 8 bases. Unmatched junction bases numbered 11, after V lost 4 bases and J lost 0 bases. The CDR3 is 18 residues long. The germline V gene encodes CDR1 KGHSH and CDR2 LQKENI. CDR3 loop: CASSLRTGSGGSNQPQHF. CDR3 nucleotides: TGTGCCAGCTCACTTCGGACAGGGTCAGGTGGTAGCAATCAGCCCCAGCATTTT.

Ten or more counts support this clonotype. The chain is built from TRBV20-1 and TRBJ1-2, with D perhaps matching TRBD1 (5 bases). V lost 6 bases and J lost 4, with 18 bases in between. The V gene's germline CDR1 is DFQATT and CDR2 SNEGSKA (reference sequence). The CDR3 runs 14 residues. As DNA, the CDR3 is TGCAGTGCCCCGCCCCAGGGCCTGGGCTATGGCTACACCTTC. Amino acids: CSAPPQGLGYGYTF.

This clonotype was counted at least ten times. CDR3 region: CASSRLGGGAGYTF. Written as DNA, the CDR3 is TGTGCCAGCAGCCGGCTAGGAGGGGGTGCTGGCTACACCTTC. The chain carries TRBV5-8 and TRBJ1-2, with D maybe TRBD1 (6 bases). Trimming removed 4 bases from V and 7 bases from J, with 17 bases in between. From germline, CDR1 is SGHTS and CDR2 YDEGEE. The CDR3 length is 14 residues. Complete variable domain (other parts from reference TRBV5-8 and TRBJ1-2): EAGVTQSPTHLIKTRGQQATLRCSPISGHTSVYWYQQALGLGLQFLLWYDEGEERNRGNFPPRFSGRQFPNYSSELNVNALELEDSALYLCASSRLGGGAGYTFGSGTRLTVV.

This clonotype was detected many times. The chain carries TRBV7-2 and TRBJ1-2; maybe TRBD1 (5 bases). V was shortened by 5 bases and J by 5 bases, with 18 bases between the two germline ends. The CDR3 has 15 amino acids. CDR1 and CDR2 from the germline V gene are SGHTA and FQGNSA. CDR3 nucleotide sequence: TGTGCCAGCAGCCCACCCGACTGGGGCGGTTATGGCTACACCTTC. Its translation: CASSPPDWGGYGYTF.

Many counts were recorded for this clonotype. The chain links TRBV3-1 to TRBJ1-1, with 8 bases aligning to TRBD1. Germline values: CDR1 LGHDT, CDR2 YNNKEL (reference sequence). With V trimmed by 2 bases and J by 1 base, 3 bases remained unmatched. The CDR3 loop spans 15 amino acids. The CDR3 sequence is CASSQRTGRNTEAFF. In DNA form, the CDR3 reads TGTGCCAGCAGCCAAAGGACAGGGAGGAACACTGAAGCTTTCTTT. The entire variable domain, with the rest obtained from reference TRBV3-1 and TRBJ1-1, is as follows: DTAVSQTPKYLVTQMGNDKSIKCEQNLGHDTMYWYKQDSKKFLKIMFSYNNKELIINETVPNRFSPKSPDKAHLNLHINSLELGDSAVYFCASSQRTGRNTEAFFGQGTRLTVV.

This clonotype appeared many times. V usage is TRBV2 and J usage is TRBJ2-1; D not resolved. The CDR3 contains 12 residues. V lost 4 bases, J lost 10 bases, and 11 bases lay in between. Germline CDR1 SNHLY, CDR2 FYNNEI. In DNA form, the CDR3 reads TGTGCCAGCAGTGGTAGGGTAAAGGAGCAGTTCTTC. Its protein is CASSGRVKEQFF.

Note on this clonotype: A clone one base away is much larger, so this may be a read error. The V call is TRBV15, the J call TRBJ2-3; unclear D gene. Germline loops: CDR1 LNHNV, CDR2 YYDKDF (reference sequence). The CDR3 runs 15 residues. The CDR3 region is CPTSRDQANTDTQYF. The CDR3 DNA reads TGTCCCACCAGCAGAGATCAGGCAAACACAGATACGCAGTATTTT.

This clonotype was seen at least ten times. The chain couples TRBV9 to TRBJ2-7, with 11 nucleotides matching TRBD2. From germline, CDR1 is SGDLS and CDR2 YYNGEE. The CDR3 runs 16 residues. The V and J ends lost 4 bases and 4 bases, in that order; junction bases with no gene match: 10. Here the CDR3 DNA reads TGTGCCAGCAGCCGTCATAGCGGGGGGGCCAGGTACGAGCAGTACTTC. Translated: CASSRHSGGARYEQYF.

This clonotype has at least ten counts. V and J are TRBV28 and TRBJ1-6; 7 bases line up with TRBD1. Trimming took 7 bases from V and 14 from J; bases not matched to a gene: 8. This CDR3 has 12 amino acids. Germline V lookup: CDR1 MDHEN, CDR2 SYDVKM. CDR3 coding DNA: TGTGCCAGCACCACAGGGGACCAATCCCTCCACTTT. This encodes CASTTGDQSLHF.

This clonotype was recorded a few times. The gene calls are TRBV4-1 and TRBJ1-1, with 7 bases that match TRBD1. In germline, CDR1 is MGHRA, CDR2 YSYEKL. The CDR3 covers 17 residues. Losses at the gene ends were 4 bases for V and 0 bases for J; bases not matched to a gene: 11. The CDR3 protein is CASSRNWDRGMNTEAFF. CDR3 in DNA: TGCGCCAGCAGCCGTAACTGGGACAGAGGCATGAACACTGAAGCTTTCTTT.